A single T cell receptor beta chain is shown here with its context. The antigen it recognizes is unknown. No quality values exist for individual bases; no much larger clone is one base distant. This entry is derived from a study of cytomegalovirus exposure and HLA in healthy donors (dated by TCRdb to the late 2010s). Describing the broader study: According to an earlier analysis of 587 of the donors, about 170 million T cells yielded approximately 120 million unique TCR beta sequences and 276 Gb of sequence data. An early release that covered several hundred HLA-typed donors contained approximately 290 gigabases of sequencing data and roughly 84 million unique TCR sequences. Of the 300 to 500 genotyped donors, 75% to 85% were placed in the genetic ancestry cluster associated with self-reported Caucasian donors. The study aimed to test whether signatures of past pathogen exposure could be identified by cataloging public T cell receptors. The study profiled the T cell repertoires of around 700 subjects by immunosequencing and related them to cytomegalovirus serostatus. A separate validation cohort of 100 to 150 different subjects was used in addition to the 666-subject first cohort. To predict cytomegalovirus infection status, the study brought together high-throughput TCR immunosequencing, statistical association of individual TCRs with disease status, and machine learning. A later analysis re-examined previously published TCR beta repertoires from roughly 720 donors and added high-resolution HLA genotyping to investigate patterns of TCR occurrence. Rather than drawing on any new phenotypic data, the later analysis identified candidate immune exposures from TCR beta sequences and the way those sequences occurred across donors. To decide whether each TCR beta V gene segment behaved as functional or pseudogenic, an earlier analysis of fewer than 750 of the donors relied on high-throughput TCR beta sequencing. Donor age, sex, ethnicity and CMV serostatus were compiled together with the repertoire data. A later genetic analysis used genome-wide SNP genotypes for about 55% of the 666 donors, treating that subset as a discovery cohort. All discovery cohort repertoires had been generated on a single sequencing platform. HLA typing included class I and class II loci at four-digit resolution. The number of donors typed differed by locus, with about 629-630 for A, B, C, DRB1 and DQB1, over 500 for DQA1, some 570 for DPA1, and around 460 for DPB1. Because of strong linkage in the cohort, roughly five DR-DQ haplotypes were treated as single units for association and clustering. Among over 350 genotyped donors of the cohort, an average of about 240,000 unique TCR beta nucleotide sequences were sequenced per donor, around 20% of them non-productive.

The method behind the library was the immunoSEQ multiplex PCR assay. A mixture of 60 forward primers for TCR Vbeta segments and 13 reverse primers for TCR Jbeta segments was used in the multiplex PCR. Amplification of the CDR3 region of rearranged TCR beta genes was performed with a multiplex PCR assay on genomic DNA. The amplified TCR beta libraries were sequenced on the Illumina HiSeq System as 87-base-pair reads. The study's processing was this. A later analysis counted about 80 million unique TCR beta chains across the roughly 700 repertoires, and roughly 11 million of these chains were shared by at least two donors. Raw reads were error-corrected and collapsed into unique sequences by a nearest-neighbor algorithm in which closely related sequences were merged to remove PCR and sequencing errors. CDR3 sequences were aligned to IMGT reference sequences to assign V, D and J gene segments. Each retained sequence needed at least a six-nucleotide match to both a V gene segment and a J gene segment. A rearrangement counted as productive if the CDR3 had no stop codons and remained in frame with V and J, and every other rearrangement counted as non-productive. CDR3 was defined by IMGT convention, running from the second conserved V-encoded cysteine to the conserved J-encoded phenylalanine. In an earlier analysis of more than 550 of the donors, sequences lacking an unambiguous match to a single V gene segment were excluded. An earlier analysis of 587 of the donors classified V segments as functional when productive rearrangements were above 56.7% and as segregating when the standard deviation between donors was above 5%. To diagnose cytomegalovirus status from the catalog of TCR beta chain sequences, a statistical classification framework was built. V and J gene assignment, in a later analysis, came from comparing TCR nucleotide sequences with IMGT/GENE-DB human TR gene sequences. In a later analysis, CDR3 sequences and most-parsimonious VDJ recombination scenarios were assigned using the TCRdist pipeline. In a later analysis, every TCR beta chain was defined by the combination of its CDR3 amino acid sequence and its V-gene family, and reads without a unique V-gene family were dropped. As a way to deal with suspected cross-contamination and a sequencing artifact, a later analysis dropped roughly 620 nucleotide sequences that were highly shared and had low generation probability. In a later analysis, a clonal expansion index was calculated for each public chain from normalized within-repertoire ranks of inferred template counts. In a later analysis, generation probabilities were computed with a VDJ recombination model fitted to out-of-frame rearrangements, and the resulting probabilities were checked against IGoR. A later analysis scored TCR-TCR, TCR-HLA and TCR-CMV co-occurrence with hypergeometric tests, applying a repertoire-size bias correction to TCR pairs. A later analysis estimated false discovery rates by permuting HLA or CMV assignments 20 times. In a later analysis, co-occurring TCRs were grouped using DBSCAN, and TCRdist sequence similarity was added for clustering within HLA-allele-positive subsets. Repertoires with fewer than 30,000 or more than 120,000 public chains were left out of co-occurrence clustering, as were about 5 repertoires with anomalous nucleotide sharing. The clones in this table, taken by TCRdb from immuneACCESS, are in-frame only. Not every clone is retained; where verified, under half of the shortfall comes from an unresolved V gene, and the cause of the rest is unknown. V and J calls and clone size are copied from that table; D and trimming were computed from the DNA. Across this sample there are 100,000 to 150,000 clones, with approximately 83% seen only once. Over 0.95% of the sample is in the top ten clones.

The cohort comprised 666 healthy bone marrow donors. Cohort members were all nominally healthy when sampled, although unrecorded immune exposures were likely present. The donor was CMV seronegative and belonged to the group of under 400 seronegative cohort members. A peripheral blood sample was collected from each donor, and TCR beta sequencing was performed on peripheral blood mononuclear cells. Genomic DNA extraction from the blood cell samples was performed with the Qiagen DNeasy Blood Extraction Kit. The paper as a whole reports these results and caveats: Around 16 rarely observed V segments, including chromosome 9 orphons, were excluded from the earlier analysis of a few hundred of the donors because counts were too low. When HLA alleles, especially DR and DQ, strongly co-occurred, TCR associations were difficult to assign to individual alleles. The sequencing pipeline was judged likely to have produced a cluster of highly shared sequence variants as a technical artifact. In the study, about 150 TCR beta chains were listed as associated with cytomegalovirus. In a later genetic analysis, fewer N-insertions in productive TCRs were reported among donors in an Asian-associated ancestry cluster than the roughly 700-donor mean. The classifier was reported to diagnose cytomegalovirus status with high specificity and sensitivity in both the original and validation cohorts. A later analysis found that TCR association rates varied across HLA loci, with DRB1 alleles showing the most associated TCRs and HLA-C alleles the fewest. In an earlier analysis of more than 500 of the donors, most TCR beta V segments appeared in productive rearrangements about 90% or about 30% of the time, broadly matching IMGT annotations. For the cohort, immune exposure information was limited to CMV serostatus. Correlated functional status among segregating V segments might be attributable to linkage disequilibrium, but an unknown experimental factor could not be ruled out. At a false discovery rate of 0.05, a later analysis linked some 18,000 TCR beta sequences to specific HLA alleles. According to the authors, the approach could potentially be generalized to other disease states and immunological phenotypes. A further reported finding was that TCR beta sequences accurately predicted the HLA-A and HLA-B alleles for most subjects in the first cohort. This cohort had only TCR beta chains sequenced, and the lack of alpha or paired-chain data limited which features could be detected. Because some donors lacked HLA typing at each locus, the association tests relied only on the typed subset. The presence/absence analyses assumed that sequencing depth was roughly uniform across donors, and that assumption may not be true. Across donors, most TCR sequences were observed very rarely, whereas some public TCRs were present in many individuals. In a later analysis, HLA-associated TCR beta chains showed more clonal expansion and lower generation probabilities than non-associated chains that were equally common. A few of the identified cytomegalovirus-associated TCR beta chains were confirmed in vitro to be specific for cytomegalovirus antigens. A later analysis reported that several top co-occurrence clusters appeared linked to parvovirus B19, influenza, CMV and Epstein-Barr virus. The 87-base-pair reads could not distinguish some IMGT-functional V segments, including TRBV6-2 and TRBV6-3, so those segments were excluded. Most CMV-associated TCR beta chains appeared to be HLA-restricted in a later analysis, and the HLA associations seemed to be driven largely by CMV exposure. A later genetic analysis associated a missense DCLRE1C variant with V-gene and J-gene trimming of TCR beta chains, and an independent cohort replicated the association.

The cysteine opens and the phenylalanine closes a CDR3 of 15 amino acids. Only the CDR3 region is kept as DNA, spanning 45 bases read in frame from base 1. Trimming removed 6 bases from V and 4 bases from J; the gene matches leave 10 bases unexplained. The germline V gene specifies MDHEN as CDR1 and SYDVKM as CDR2. The chain couples TRBV28 to TRBJ2-7, with 9 bases in between that match TRBD1. This receptor was identified in a girl aged 2-10 years in good health and CMV-seronegative. The sample comprised PBMCs. The base sequence is TGTGCCAGCAGGGAGGGGACAGGGAGTTTATACGAGCAGTACTTC. Its protein reads: CASREGTGSLYEQYF.